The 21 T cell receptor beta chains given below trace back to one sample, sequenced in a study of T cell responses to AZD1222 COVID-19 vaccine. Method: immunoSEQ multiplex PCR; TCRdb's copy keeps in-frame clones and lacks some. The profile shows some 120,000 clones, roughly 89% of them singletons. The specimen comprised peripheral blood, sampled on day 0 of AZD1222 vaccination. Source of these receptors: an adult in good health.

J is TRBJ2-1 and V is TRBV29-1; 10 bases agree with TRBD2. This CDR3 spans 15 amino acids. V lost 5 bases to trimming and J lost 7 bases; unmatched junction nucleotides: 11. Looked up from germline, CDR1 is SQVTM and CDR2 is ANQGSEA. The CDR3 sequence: CSVTNLAGVENEQFF. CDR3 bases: TGCAGCGTTACCAATCTAGCGGGAGTAGAGAATGAGCAGTTCTTC.

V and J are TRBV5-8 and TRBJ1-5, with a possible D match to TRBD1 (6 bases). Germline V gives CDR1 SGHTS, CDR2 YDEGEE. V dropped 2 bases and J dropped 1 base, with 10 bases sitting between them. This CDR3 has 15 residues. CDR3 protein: CASSLGGASNQPQHF. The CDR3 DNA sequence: TGTGCCAGCAGCTTAGGGGGGGCAAGCAATCAGCCCCAGCATTTT.

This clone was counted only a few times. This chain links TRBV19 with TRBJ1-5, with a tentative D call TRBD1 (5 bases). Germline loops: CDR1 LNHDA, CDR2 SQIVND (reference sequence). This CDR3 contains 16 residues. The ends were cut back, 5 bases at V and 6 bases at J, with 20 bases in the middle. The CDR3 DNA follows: TGTGCCAGTAGTTCAGCCGAATGGCAGGGCGGTCAGCCCCAGCATTTT. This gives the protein CASSSAEWQGGQPQHF.

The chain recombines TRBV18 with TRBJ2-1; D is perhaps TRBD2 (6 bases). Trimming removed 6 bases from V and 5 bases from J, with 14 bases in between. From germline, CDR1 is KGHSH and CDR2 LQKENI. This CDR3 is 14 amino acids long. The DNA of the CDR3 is TGTGCCAGCTCCTTGACTAGAATCGACAATGAGCAGTTCTTC. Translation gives CASSLTRIDNEQFF.

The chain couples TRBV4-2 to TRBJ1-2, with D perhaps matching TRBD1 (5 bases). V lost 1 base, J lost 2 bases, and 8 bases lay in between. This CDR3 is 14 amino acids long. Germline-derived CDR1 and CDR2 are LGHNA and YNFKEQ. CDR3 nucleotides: TGTGCCAGCAGCCAAGGGGGACCAAACTATGGCTACACCTTC. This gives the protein CASSQGGPNYGYTF.

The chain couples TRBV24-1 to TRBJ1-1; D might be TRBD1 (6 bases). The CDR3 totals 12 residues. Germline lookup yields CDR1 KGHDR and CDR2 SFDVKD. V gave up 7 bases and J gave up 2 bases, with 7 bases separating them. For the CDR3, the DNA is TGTGCCACCAGGGACAGTAACACTGAAGCTTTCTTT. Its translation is CATRDSNTEAFF.

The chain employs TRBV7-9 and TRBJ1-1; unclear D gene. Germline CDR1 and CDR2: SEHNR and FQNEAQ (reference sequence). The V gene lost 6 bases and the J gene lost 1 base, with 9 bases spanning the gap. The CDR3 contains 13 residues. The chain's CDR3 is CASSSQKNTEAFF. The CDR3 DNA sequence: TGTGCCAGCAGTTCCCAGAAGAACACTGAAGCTTTCTTT.

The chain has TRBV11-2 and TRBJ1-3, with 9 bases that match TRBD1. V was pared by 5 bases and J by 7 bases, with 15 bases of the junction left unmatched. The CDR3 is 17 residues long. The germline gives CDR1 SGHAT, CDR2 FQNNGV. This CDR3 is CASSIPHRGRGVNTIYF. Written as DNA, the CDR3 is TGTGCCAGCAGCATACCCCACAGGGGGCGCGGTGTGAACACCATATATTTT.

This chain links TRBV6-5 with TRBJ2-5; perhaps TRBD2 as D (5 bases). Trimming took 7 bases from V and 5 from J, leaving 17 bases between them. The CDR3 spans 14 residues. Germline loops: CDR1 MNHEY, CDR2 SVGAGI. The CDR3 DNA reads TGTGCCAGCACCACGGACTCCGCCGGGGAGACCCAGTACTTC. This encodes CASTTDSAGETQYF.

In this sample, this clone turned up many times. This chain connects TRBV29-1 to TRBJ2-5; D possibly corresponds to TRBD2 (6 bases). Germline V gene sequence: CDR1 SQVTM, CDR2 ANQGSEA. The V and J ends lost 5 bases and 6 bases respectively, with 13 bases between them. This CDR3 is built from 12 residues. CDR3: CSVHGSTQTQYF. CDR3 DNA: TGCAGCGTTCACGGGAGCACCCAGACCCAGTACTTC.

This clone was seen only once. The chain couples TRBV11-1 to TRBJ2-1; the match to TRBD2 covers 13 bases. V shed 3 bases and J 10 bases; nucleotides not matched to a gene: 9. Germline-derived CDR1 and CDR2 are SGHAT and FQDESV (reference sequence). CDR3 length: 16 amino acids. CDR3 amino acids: CASSFLTSGRSGEQFF. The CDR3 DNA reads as TGTGCCAGCAGCTTTTTGACTAGCGGGAGGAGCGGAGAGCAGTTCTTC. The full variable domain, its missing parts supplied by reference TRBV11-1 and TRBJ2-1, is EAEVAQSPRYKITEKSQAVAFWCDPISGHATLYWYRQILGQGPELLVQFQDESVVDDSQLPKDRFSAERLKGVDSTLKIQPAELGDSAMYLCASSFLTSGRSGEQFFGPGTRLTVL.

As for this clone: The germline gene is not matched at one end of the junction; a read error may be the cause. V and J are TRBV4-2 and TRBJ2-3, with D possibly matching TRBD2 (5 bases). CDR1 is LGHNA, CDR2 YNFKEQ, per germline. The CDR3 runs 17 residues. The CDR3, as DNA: TGTGCCAGCAGCCAAGATATTTCGGGGTATGCCGCAGAGACGCAGTATTTT. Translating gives CASSQDISGYAAETQYF.

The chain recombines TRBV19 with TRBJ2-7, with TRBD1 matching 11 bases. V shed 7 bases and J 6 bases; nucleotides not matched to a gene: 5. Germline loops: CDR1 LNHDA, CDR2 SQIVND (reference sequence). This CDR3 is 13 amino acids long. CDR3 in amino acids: CASKGTGGVEQYF. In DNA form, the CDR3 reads TGTGCCAGTAAAGGGACAGGGGGGGTCGAGCAGTACTTC.

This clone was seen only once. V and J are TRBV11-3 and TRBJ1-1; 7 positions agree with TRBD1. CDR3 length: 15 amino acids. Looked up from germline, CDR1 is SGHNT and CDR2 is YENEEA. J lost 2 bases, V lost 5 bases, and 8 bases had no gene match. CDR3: CASSASGQKNTEAFF. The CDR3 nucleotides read TGTGCCAGCAGCGCCTCGGGACAGAAAAACACTGAAGCTTTCTTT.

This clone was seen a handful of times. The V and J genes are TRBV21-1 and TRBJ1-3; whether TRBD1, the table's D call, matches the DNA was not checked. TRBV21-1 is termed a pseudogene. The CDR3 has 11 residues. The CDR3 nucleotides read TGTGCCAGCCACATTGGAAACACCATATATTTT. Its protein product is CASHIGNTIYF.

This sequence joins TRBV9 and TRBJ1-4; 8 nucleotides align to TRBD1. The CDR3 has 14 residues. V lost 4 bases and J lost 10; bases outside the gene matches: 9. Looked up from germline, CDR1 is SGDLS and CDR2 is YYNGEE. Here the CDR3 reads CASSSQGARGKLFF. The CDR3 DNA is TGTGCCAGCAGCTCCCAGGGGGCCCGAGGAAAACTGTTTTTT.

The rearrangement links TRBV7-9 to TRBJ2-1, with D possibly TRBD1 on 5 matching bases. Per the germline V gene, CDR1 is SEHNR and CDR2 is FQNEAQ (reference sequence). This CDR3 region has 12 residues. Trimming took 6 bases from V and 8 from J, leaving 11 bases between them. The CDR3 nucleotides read TGTGCCAGCAGTCTCCAGGGATATGAGCAGTTCTTC. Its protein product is CASSLQGYEQFF.

The CDR3 DNA follows: TGTGCCAGCAGCCCCCAGGGTGGGACTGAAGCTTTCTTT. Amino acids: CASSPQGGTEAFF. The rearrangement links TRBV6-2 or TRBV6-3 to TRBJ1-1, with D possibly matching TRBD1 (5 bases). V lost 6 bases, J lost 5 bases, and 13 bases lay in between. The CDR3 totals 13 residues. CDR1 MNHEY and CDR2 SVGEGT come from the germline V gene.

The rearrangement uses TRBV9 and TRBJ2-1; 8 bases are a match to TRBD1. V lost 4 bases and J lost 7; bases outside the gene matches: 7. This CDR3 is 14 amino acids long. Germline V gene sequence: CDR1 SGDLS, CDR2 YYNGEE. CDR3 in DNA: TGTGCCAGCAGCCCTCGGACAGGGAGGAATGAGCAGTTCTTC. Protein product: CASSPRTGRNEQFF.

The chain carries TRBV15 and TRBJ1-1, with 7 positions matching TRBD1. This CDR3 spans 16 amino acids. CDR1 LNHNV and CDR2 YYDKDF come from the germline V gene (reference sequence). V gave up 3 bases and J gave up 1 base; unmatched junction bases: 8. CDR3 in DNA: TGTGCCACCAGCAGTTCCACGGACAGGTCGAACACTGAAGCTTTCTTT. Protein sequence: CATSSSTDRSNTEAFF.

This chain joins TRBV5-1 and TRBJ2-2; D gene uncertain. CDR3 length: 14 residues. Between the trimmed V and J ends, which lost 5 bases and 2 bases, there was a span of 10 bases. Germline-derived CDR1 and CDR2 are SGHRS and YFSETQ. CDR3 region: CASRWAANTGELFF. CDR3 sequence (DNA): TGCGCCAGCAGATGGGCAGCCAACACCGGGGAGCTGTTTTTT.